Listed below are T cell receptor beta chains from one sample, sequenced in a study of CD8+ T cells in alopecia areata. The method was immunoSEQ multiplex PCR; TCRdb's version includes in-frame clones alone and lacks a portion of them. This sample has roughly 100,000 clones; 55% occur once, and the top ten carry around 9%. Material: CD4+ T cells sorted from blood. These receptor sequences come from a human donor in good health. Each CDR3 is given with its conserved first and last residue. The D gene is left open where the match is weak. Clone size is stated in some rows and not others, as once, few, many or a class when expanded.

j_gene: TRBJ1-2; abundance: few; d_gene: -; v_gene: TRBV27; CDR3aa: CASSLGTRNYGYTF; CDR3nt: TGTGCCAGCAGTTTGGGGACCAGGAACTATGGCTACACCTTC
j_gene: TRBJ1-2; abundance: few; d_gene: -; v_gene: TRBV29-1; CDR3aa: CSVDASGSGYGYTF; CDR3nt: TGCAGCGTTGACGCGTCGGGTTCCGGCTATGGCTACACCTTC
j_gene: TRBJ2-2; abundance: few; d_gene: TRBD1; v_gene: TRBV25-1; CDR3aa: CASSVDRGRSGGELFF; CDR3nt: TGTGCCAGCAGTGTTGACAGGGGGCGCTCCGGCGGGGAGCTGTTTTTT
j_gene: TRBJ2-1; abundance: -; d_gene: TRBD1; v_gene: TRBV29-1; CDR3aa: CSVRERQGANEQFF; CDR3nt: TGCAGCGTCCGGGAAAGACAGGGGGCTAATGAGCAGTTCTTC
j_gene: TRBJ2-1; abundance: once; d_gene: TRBD1; v_gene: TRBV30; CDR3aa: CAWRPRDRSSYNEQFF; CDR3nt: TGTGCCTGGAGACCAAGGGACAGGAGCTCCTACAATGAGCAGTTCTTC
j_gene: TRBJ1-2; abundance: -; d_gene: -; v_gene: TRBV29-1; CDR3aa: CSVEPGTNYGYTF; CDR3nt: TGCAGCGTTGAGCCGGGGACTAACTATGGCTACACCTTC
j_gene: TRBJ2-3; abundance: -; d_gene: -; v_gene: TRBV4-2; CDR3aa: CASSQDPPSATGTDTQYF; CDR3nt: TGTGCCAGCAGCCAAGACCCCCCCAGCGCTACAGGCACAGATACGCAGTATTTT
j_gene: TRBJ1-5; abundance: -; d_gene: -; v_gene: TRBV10-3; CDR3aa: CAISESGGIGQPQHF; CDR3nt: TGTGCCATCAGTGAGTCCGGGGGCATCGGTCAGCCCCAGCATTTT
j_gene: TRBJ1-2; abundance: -; d_gene: TRBD1; v_gene: TRBV5-1; CDR3aa: CASSPDRGGYTF; CDR3nt: TGCGCCAGCAGCCCGGACAGGGGAGGCTACACCTTC
j_gene: TRBJ2-3; abundance: few; d_gene: -; v_gene: TRBV29-1; CDR3aa: CSVAPGDTQYF; CDR3nt: TGCAGCGTCGCGCCGGGGGATACGCAGTATTTT
j_gene: TRBJ2-7; abundance: -; d_gene: TRBD2; v_gene: TRBV28; CDR3aa: CAITSGLAGDSEQYF; CDR3nt: TGTGCCATTACGTCCGGACTAGCGGGGGATAGCGAGCAGTACTTC
j_gene: TRBJ2-5; abundance: -; d_gene: TRBD1; v_gene: TRBV28; CDR3aa: CASSRGQGRETQYF; CDR3nt: TGTGCCAGCAGTCGGGGACAGGGAAGAGAGACCCAGTACTTC
j_gene: TRBJ2-1; abundance: -; d_gene: TRBD1; v_gene: TRBV23-1; CDR3aa: CASSLFSRTGWRYNEQFF; CDR3nt: TGCGCCAGCAGTCTTTTTTCCCGGACAGGGTGGAGGTACAATGAGCAGTTCTTC
j_gene: TRBJ1-3; abundance: -; d_gene: -; v_gene: TRBV7-2; CDR3aa: CASSLAYGNTIYF; CDR3nt: TGTGCCAGCAGCTTAGCCTATGGAAACACCATATATTTT
j_gene: TRBJ1-4; abundance: -; d_gene: -; v_gene: TRBV5-1; CDR3aa: CASSLHDLDEKLFF; CDR3nt: TGCGCCAGCAGCTTGCATGACTTGGATGAAAAACTGTTTTTT
j_gene: TRBJ1-3; abundance: -; d_gene: -; v_gene: TRBV28; CDR3aa: CASSSRAGGNTIYF; CDR3nt: TGTGCCAGCAGTTCCAGGGCCGGTGGAAACACCATATATTTT
j_gene: TRBJ2-3; abundance: -; d_gene: -; v_gene: TRBV7-9; CDR3aa: CASSLREVTQYF; CDR3nt: TGTGCCAGCAGTCTAAGGGAAGTCACGCAGTATTTT
j_gene: TRBJ2-5; abundance: -; d_gene: TRBD1; v_gene: TRBV19; CDR3aa: CASSMDREKTQYF; CDR3nt: TGTGCCAGTAGCATGGACAGGGAAAAGACCCAGTACTTC
j_gene: TRBJ1-2; abundance: -; d_gene: -; v_gene: TRBV28; CDR3aa: CASSSTTRGANYGYTF; CDR3nt: TGTGCCAGCAGTTCGACGACCAGGGGAGCTAACTATGGCTACACCTTC
j_gene: TRBJ1-2; abundance: -; d_gene: -; v_gene: TRBV5-1; CDR3aa: CASSLESSNGNGYTF; CDR3nt: TGCGCCAGCAGCTTGGAAAGTTCAAATGGGAATGGCTACACCTTC
j_gene: TRBJ2-5; abundance: -; d_gene: -; v_gene: TRBV30; CDR3aa: CAWSVHGRETQYF; CDR3nt: TGTGCCTGGAGCGTACACGGGCGAGAGACCCAGTACTTC
j_gene: TRBJ2-7; abundance: -; d_gene: -; v_gene: TRBV7-2; CDR3aa: CASSWQVGYEQYF; CDR3nt: TGTGCCAGCAGCTGGCAGGTCGGGTACGAGCAGTACTTC
j_gene: TRBJ2-2; abundance: -; d_gene: -; v_gene: TRBV9; CDR3aa: CASSDNVAGELFF; CDR3nt: TGTGCCAGCAGCGACAATGTAGCCGGGGAGCTGTTTTTT
j_gene: TRBJ1-2; abundance: -; d_gene: -; v_gene: TRBV30; CDR3aa: CAWRGNGLFGYGYTF; CDR3nt: TGTGCCTGGAGAGGTAACGGGTTGTTCGGCTATGGCTACACCTTC
j_gene: TRBJ2-5; abundance: -; d_gene: TRBD2; v_gene: TRBV11-2; CDR3aa: CASSSGLAGGPGQETQYF; CDR3nt: TGTGCCAGCAGCTCGGGACTAGCGGGGGGGCCGGGGCAAGAGACCCAGTACTTC
j_gene: TRBJ2-5; abundance: -; d_gene: TRBD1; v_gene: TRBV7-2; CDR3aa: CASSLQGARVTQYF; CDR3nt: TGTGCCAGCAGCTTACAGGGGGCGCGGGTGACCCAGTACTTC
j_gene: TRBJ1-2; abundance: -; d_gene: -; v_gene: TRBV27; CDR3aa: CASRTHNSYDYGYTF; CDR3nt: TGTGCCAGCAGGACACACAACAGTTATGACTATGGCTACACCTTC
j_gene: TRBJ2-3; abundance: -; d_gene: -; v_gene: TRBV30; CDR3aa: CAWSQGLRPSTDTQYF; CDR3nt: TGTGCCTGGAGCCAGGGACTCCGCCCAAGCACAGATACGCAGTATTTT
j_gene: TRBJ2-3; abundance: -; d_gene: TRBD2; v_gene: TRBV30; CDR3aa: CAWGLGGTDTQYF; CDR3nt: TGTGCCTGGGGACTAGGTGGCACAGATACGCAGTATTTT
j_gene: TRBJ2-5; abundance: once; d_gene: -; v_gene: TRBV5-4; CDR3aa: CASSLKGVETQYF; CDR3nt: TGTGCCAGCAGCTTGAAGGGGGTAGAGACCCAGTACTTC
j_gene: TRBJ1-2; abundance: -; d_gene: -; v_gene: TRBV7-9; CDR3aa: CASSLWDGGADGYTF; CDR3nt: TGTGCCAGCAGCTTGTGGGACGGGGGGGCGGATGGCTACACCTTC
j_gene: TRBJ2-2; abundance: few; d_gene: TRBD1; v_gene: TRBV7-7; CDR3aa: CASSRDRGPGELFF; CDR3nt: TGTGCTAGCAGCCGGGACAGGGGACCCGGGGAGCTGTTTTTT
j_gene: TRBJ2-6; abundance: -; d_gene: -; v_gene: TRBV29-1; CDR3aa: CSVGPQGPPGSGANVLTF; CDR3nt: TGCAGCGTTGGACCTCAGGGACCCCCGGGCTCTGGGGCCAACGTCCTGACTTTC
j_gene: TRBJ1-1; abundance: -; d_gene: -; v_gene: TRBV7-2; CDR3aa: CASSQQKNTEAFF; CDR3nt: TGTGCCAGCAGCCAACAAAAGAACACTGAAGCTTTCTTT
j_gene: TRBJ1-2; abundance: -; d_gene: -; v_gene: TRBV4-1; CDR3aa: CASASPARKPYGYTF; CDR3nt: TGCGCCAGCGCCTCCCCCGCCCGGAAGCCCTATGGCTACACCTTC
j_gene: TRBJ1-1; abundance: -; d_gene: TRBD1; v_gene: TRBV5-1; CDR3aa: CASSSWDRGNTEAFF; CDR3nt: TGCGCCAGCAGCTCCTGGGACAGGGGGAACACTGAAGCTTTCTTT
j_gene: TRBJ2-3; abundance: few; d_gene: TRBD2; v_gene: TRBV11-2; CDR3aa: CASSRASGYTDTQYF; CDR3nt: TGTGCCAGCAGCCGGGCTAGCGGGTACACAGATACGCAGTATTTT
j_gene: TRBJ2-3; abundance: few; d_gene: TRBD1; v_gene: TRBV25-1; CDR3aa: CASSRDRASTDTQYF; CDR3nt: TGTGCCAGCAGTCGGGACAGGGCTAGCACAGATACGCAGTATTTT
j_gene: TRBJ2-2; abundance: -; d_gene: -; v_gene: TRBV29-1; CDR3aa: CSVQDGWGGELFF; CDR3nt: TGCAGCGTCCAGGACGGTTGGGGCGGGGAGCTGTTTTTT
j_gene: TRBJ2-3; abundance: -; d_gene: -; v_gene: TRBV10-3; CDR3aa: CAISADSSTQYF; CDR3nt: TGTGCCATCAGTGCCGACAGTTCTACGCAGTATTTT
j_gene: TRBJ2-2; abundance: -; d_gene: TRBD1; v_gene: TRBV2; CDR3aa: CASSVRTGNTGELFF; CDR3nt: TGTGCCAGCAGTGTTAGGACAGGGAACACCGGGGAGCTGTTTTTT
j_gene: TRBJ2-5; abundance: -; d_gene: TRBD2; v_gene: TRBV5-1; CDR3aa: CASSLVGREGTQYF; CDR3nt: TGCGCCAGCAGCTTGGTCGGCCGGGAGGGGACCCAGTACTTC
j_gene: TRBJ2-7; abundance: -; d_gene: -; v_gene: TRBV7-3; CDR3aa: CASSPPSGAEQYF; CDR3nt: TGTGCCAGCAGCCCTCCCTCGGGGGCCGAGCAGTACTTC
j_gene: TRBJ2-7; abundance: -; d_gene: -; v_gene: TRBV18; CDR3aa: CASSPLGAYEQYF; CDR3nt: TGTGCCAGCTCACCCCTGGGCGCCTACGAGCAGTACTTC
j_gene: TRBJ2-7; abundance: once; d_gene: TRBD1; v_gene: TRBV30; CDR3aa: CAWSRTGASEQYF; CDR3nt: TGTGCCTGGAGTCGGACAGGGGCGAGCGAGCAGTACTTC
j_gene: TRBJ2-5; abundance: -; d_gene: -; v_gene: TRBV7-2; CDR3aa: CASSLSGPGDF; CDR3nt: TGTGCCAGCAGCTTAAGTGGGCCCGGGGACTTC
j_gene: TRBJ2-3; abundance: -; d_gene: -; v_gene: TRBV6-1; CDR3aa: CASSEAGGRTDTQYF; CDR3nt: TGTGCCAGCAGTGAAGCGGGGGGGCGCACAGATACGCAGTATTTT
j_gene: TRBJ1-1; abundance: -; d_gene: -; v_gene: TRBV2; CDR3aa: CASSESGTEAFF; CDR3nt: TGTGCCAGCAGTGAATCAGGCACTGAAGCTTTCTTT
j_gene: TRBJ2-3; abundance: few; d_gene: -; v_gene: TRBV29-1; CDR3aa: CSVGSRSTDTQYF; CDR3nt: TGCAGCGTGGGAAGTCGGAGCACAGATACGCAGTATTTT
j_gene: TRBJ1-2; abundance: few; d_gene: -; v_gene: TRBV4-3; CDR3aa: CASSQGGHHYGYTF; CDR3nt: TGCGCCAGCAGCCAGGGCGGACACCACTATGGCTACACCTTC
j_gene: TRBJ1-5; abundance: many; d_gene: -; v_gene: TRBV7-3; CDR3aa: CASSPSFGTPQHF; CDR3nt: TGTGCCAGCAGCCCTAGCTTTGGGACGCCCCAGCATTTT
j_gene: TRBJ1-6; abundance: -; d_gene: TRBD1; v_gene: TRBV5-6; CDR3aa: CASSYGQGYNSPLHF; CDR3nt: TGTGCCAGCAGTTACGGACAGGGCTATAATTCACCCCTCCACTTT
j_gene: TRBJ2-7; abundance: -; d_gene: TRBD1; v_gene: TRBV15; CDR3aa: CATSRDTGGFYEQYF; CDR3nt: TGTGCCACCAGCAGAGATACAGGGGGCTTCTACGAGCAGTACTTC
j_gene: TRBJ2-7; abundance: -; d_gene: TRBD1; v_gene: TRBV5-6; CDR3aa: CASRTRAGTGARYEQYF; CDR3nt: TGTGCCAGCAGGACACGCGCCGGGACAGGGGCCCGCTACGAGCAGTACTTC
j_gene: TRBJ2-2; abundance: -; d_gene: TRBD1; v_gene: TRBV7-9; CDR3aa: CASSSRGLNTGELFF; CDR3nt: TGTGCCAGCAGCTCCAGGGGGCTCAACACCGGGGAGCTGTTTTTT
j_gene: TRBJ1-1; abundance: -; d_gene: TRBD1; v_gene: TRBV7-9; CDR3aa: CASSPTGVEAFF; CDR3nt: TGTGCCAGCAGCCCGACAGGGGTCGAAGCTTTCTTT
j_gene: TRBJ2-7; abundance: -; d_gene: TRBD1; v_gene: TRBV27; CDR3aa: CASSFGTGENEQYF; CDR3nt: TGTGCCAGCAGTTTTGGGACAGGGGAGAATGAGCAGTACTTC